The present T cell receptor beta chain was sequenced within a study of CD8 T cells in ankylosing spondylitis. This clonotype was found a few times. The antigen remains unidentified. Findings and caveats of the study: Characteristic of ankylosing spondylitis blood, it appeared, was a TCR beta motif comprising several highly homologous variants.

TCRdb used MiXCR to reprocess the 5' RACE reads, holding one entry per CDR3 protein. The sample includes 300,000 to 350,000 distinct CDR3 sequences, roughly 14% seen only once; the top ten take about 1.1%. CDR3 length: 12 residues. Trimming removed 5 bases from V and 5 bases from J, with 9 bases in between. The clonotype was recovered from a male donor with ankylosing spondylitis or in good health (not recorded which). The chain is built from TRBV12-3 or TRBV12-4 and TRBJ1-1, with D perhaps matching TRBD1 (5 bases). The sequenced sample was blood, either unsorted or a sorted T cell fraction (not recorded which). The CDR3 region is CASSRDFTEAFF. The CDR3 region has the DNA TGTGCCAGCAGTCGGGACTTTACTGAAGCTTTCTTT.